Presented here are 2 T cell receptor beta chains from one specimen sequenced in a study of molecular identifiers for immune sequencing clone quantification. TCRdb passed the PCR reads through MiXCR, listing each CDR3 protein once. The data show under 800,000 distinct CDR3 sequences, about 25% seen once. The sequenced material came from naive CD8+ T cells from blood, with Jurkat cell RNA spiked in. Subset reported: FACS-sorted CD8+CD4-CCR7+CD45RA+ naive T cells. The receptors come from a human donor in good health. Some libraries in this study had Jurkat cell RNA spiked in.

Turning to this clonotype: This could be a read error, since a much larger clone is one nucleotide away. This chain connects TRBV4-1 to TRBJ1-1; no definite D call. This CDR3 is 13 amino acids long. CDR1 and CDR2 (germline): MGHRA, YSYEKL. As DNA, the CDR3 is TGCGCCAGCAGCCCCCGGGCGGGCACTGCAGCTTTCTTT. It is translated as CASSPRAGTAAFF.

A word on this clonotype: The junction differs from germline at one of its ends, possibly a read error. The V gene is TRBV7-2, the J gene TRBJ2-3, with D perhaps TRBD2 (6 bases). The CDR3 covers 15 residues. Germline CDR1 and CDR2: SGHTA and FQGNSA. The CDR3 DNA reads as TGTGCCAGCAGCTCTAGCGTGGCTAGCACAGATCCGCCGTCTTTT. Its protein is CASSSSVASTDPPSF.